This section outlines one T cell receptor beta chain sequence together with its context. This clonotype was counted ten times or more. Its antigen is still unknown. It has no much larger one-base neighbor in the sample; base qualities were not kept. Ophthalmopathy patients had moderately to severely active disease, with a Clinical Activity Score of 3 or more, a NOSPECS grade of 4 or more, and a disease duration of less than 3 months. The study excluded patients with uncontrolled infections, other autoimmune diseases, pregnancy or lactation. Diagnoses relied on clinical symptoms, serum thyroxine and TRAb, thyroid ultrasound and orbital computed tomography. PBMCs were isolated from approximately 10 ml of fresh peripheral blood by Ficoll-Paque density gradient centrifugation. Total RNA was extracted with Trizol reagent, and quality was checked on an Agilent 2100 Bioanalyzer. TCR beta CDR3 regions were amplified from RNA transcripts. The TCR CDR3 was subjected to a first round of RT-PCR using the HTBI primer set and the Qiagen OneStep RT-PCR kit. Libraries were constructed in a second round of multiplex PCR, after which size selection and purification were performed. Sequencing of the libraries was done on an Illumina HiSeq2000 using paired-end 100 bp reads. The authors' pipeline ran thus. SOAPnuke was used to process the raw data, with reads discarded if the reads contained adapters or uncalled bases, had a mean Phred below 15, or lacked an exact constant-primer or identifier match. High-quality paired reads were merged using COPE v1.2.5, and each unique nucleotide sequence was defined as a clonotype. MiTCR v1.1 was used to align clonotypes to the IMGT TRBV, TRBD and TRBJ reference segments. Analysis was restricted to V-J combinations with a frequency above 0.0001, which covered about 99% of repertoires. A TCS score was defined as the ratio of F50 (clonal expansion) to E x V (chaos), with BLOSUM62-based TCRdist applied between CDR3 peptides within each V-J. Welch's t-statistics and random forest reduced roughly 540 V-J features to about 13, which were used in a naive Bayes classifier (R e1071). In TCRdb, the public reads were trimmed at Q25 with fastp and aligned with MiXCR, with productive beta chains retained. Every CDR3 protein is listed once, alongside the most common genes and DNA of its rows. The V and J calls come from TCRdb's annotation, not from the publication. The sample table contains about 250,000 distinct CDR3 sequences; only one count was recorded for about 24% of them. The ten largest account for about a third of the sample.

This record belongs to a study of T cells in Graves' hyperthyroidism and ophthalmopathy (dated by TCRdb to about 2019). The study in broad terms: Peripheral blood samples were taken at the time of initial diagnosis, prior to any treatment. A discovery cohort of 95 to 100 patients, roughly 43 with Graves' ophthalmopathy and 55 to 60 with stable Graves' hyperthyroidism, was used to find distinguishing TCR V-J signatures. Prospective prediction of ophthalmopathy was tested in an independent validation cohort consisting of fewer than 20 hyperthyroidism patients and over 15 patients who later progressed to ophthalmopathy. The 90 or so discovery patients were randomly split 7:3 into training and test sets. The study also compared thyroid tissue and blood T-cell repertoires from about six Graves' hyperthyroidism patients. Following sampling, methimazole starting at 30 mg daily was given to hyperthyroidism patients, and high-dose intravenous methylprednisolone was given to ophthalmopathy patients. According to the paper, TCR Vbeta CDR3 sequencing was carried out on over 130 peripheral blood samples, which came from about 45 ophthalmopathy, approximately 72 hyperthyroidism and approximately 17 progressor patients.

The CDR3 runs 15 amino acids, cysteine and phenylalanine included. The only DNA kept is the CDR3, 45 bases in frame from the first base. From the germline V gene (reference sequence), CDR1 is LNHDA and CDR2 is SQIVND. V loses 4 bases at its end and J loses 6 bases; junction bases beyond the gene matches: 12. The investigation overall reported the following: Most expanded thyroid clonotypes (frequency above 0.001) were also detected in blood, suggesting blood repertoires may reflect thyroid immune responses. No statistical method was used to set the sample size in advance, and investigators knew the group allocation. In validation, progression to ophthalmopathy was predicted by the model with almost 71% sensitivity and around 75% specificity, a median of approximately 6.5 months before onset. Ophthalmopathy was separated from stable hyperthyroidism by a 13 V-J signature model, with over 85% sensitivity and about 81% specificity obtained in cross-validation and 80%/75% obtained in testing.

Input material: blood. This receptor chain uses TRBV19 and TRBJ2-7; the junction holds 7 bases that match TRBD1. The origin of this receptor is a middle-aged woman with Graves' ophthalmopathy. CDR3 protein: CASSTTGAGGSEQYF. DNA sequence: TGTGCCAGTAGTACCACAGGGGCCGGTGGTTCCGAGCAGTACTTC.